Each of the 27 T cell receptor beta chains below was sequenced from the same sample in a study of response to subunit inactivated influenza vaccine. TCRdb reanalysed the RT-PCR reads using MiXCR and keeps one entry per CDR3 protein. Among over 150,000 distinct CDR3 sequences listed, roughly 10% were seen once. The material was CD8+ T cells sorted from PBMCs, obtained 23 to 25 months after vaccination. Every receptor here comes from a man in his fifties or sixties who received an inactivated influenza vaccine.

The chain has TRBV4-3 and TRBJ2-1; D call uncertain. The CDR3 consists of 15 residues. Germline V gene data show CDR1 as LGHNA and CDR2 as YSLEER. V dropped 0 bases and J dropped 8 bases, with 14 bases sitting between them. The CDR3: CASSQEKDTYDEQFF. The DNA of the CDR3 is TGCGCCAGCAGCCAAGAAAAGGATACATACGATGAGCAGTTCTTC.

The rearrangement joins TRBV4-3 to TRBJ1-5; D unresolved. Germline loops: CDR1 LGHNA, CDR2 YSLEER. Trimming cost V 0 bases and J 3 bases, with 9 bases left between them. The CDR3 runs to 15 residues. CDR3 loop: CASSQDFSFNQPQHF. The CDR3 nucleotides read TGCGCCAGCAGCCAAGATTTCTCGTTCAATCAGCCCCAGCATTTT.

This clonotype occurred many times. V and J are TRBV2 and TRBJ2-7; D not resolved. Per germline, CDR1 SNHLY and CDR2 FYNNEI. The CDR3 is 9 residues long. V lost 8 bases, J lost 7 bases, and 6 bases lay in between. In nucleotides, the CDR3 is TGTGCCAGCGGTCAGGAGCAGTACTTC. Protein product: CASGQEQYF.

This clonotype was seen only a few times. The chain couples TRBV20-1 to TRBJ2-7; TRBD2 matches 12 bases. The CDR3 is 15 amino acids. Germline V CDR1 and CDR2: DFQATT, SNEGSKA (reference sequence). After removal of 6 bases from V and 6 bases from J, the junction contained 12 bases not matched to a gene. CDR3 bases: TGCAGTGCCTTCGGGACTAGCGGGCTTCCCGCCGAGCAGTACTTC. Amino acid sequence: CSAFGTSGLPAEQYF.

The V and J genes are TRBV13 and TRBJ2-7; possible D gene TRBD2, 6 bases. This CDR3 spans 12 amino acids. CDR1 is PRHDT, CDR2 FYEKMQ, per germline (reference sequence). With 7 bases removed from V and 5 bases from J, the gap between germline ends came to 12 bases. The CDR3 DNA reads TGTGCCAGCAACCCCGGGGGTGACGAGCAGTACTTC. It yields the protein CASNPGGDEQYF.

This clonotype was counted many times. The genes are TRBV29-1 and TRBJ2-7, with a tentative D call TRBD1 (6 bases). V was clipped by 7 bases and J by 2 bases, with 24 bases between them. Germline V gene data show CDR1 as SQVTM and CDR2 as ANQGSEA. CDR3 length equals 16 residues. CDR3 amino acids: CSARTGTGKGAYEQYF. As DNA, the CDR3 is TGCAGCGCCCGGACTGGGACCGGTAAGGGGGCCTACGAGCAGTACTTC.

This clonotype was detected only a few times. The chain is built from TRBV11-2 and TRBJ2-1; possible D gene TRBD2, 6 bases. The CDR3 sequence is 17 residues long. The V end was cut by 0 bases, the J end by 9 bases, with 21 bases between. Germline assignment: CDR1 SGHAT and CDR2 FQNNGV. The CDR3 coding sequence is TGTGCCAGCAGCTTAGATCTGCGGGACGCTCCACTGGGTGAGCAGTTCTTC. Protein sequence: CASSLDLRDAPLGEQFF.

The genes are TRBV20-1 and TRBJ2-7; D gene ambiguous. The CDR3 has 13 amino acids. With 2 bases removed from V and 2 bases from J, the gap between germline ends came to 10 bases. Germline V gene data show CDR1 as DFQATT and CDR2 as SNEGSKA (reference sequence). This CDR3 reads CSARSRLTYEQYF. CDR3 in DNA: TGCAGTGCTAGATCCCGGCTAACCTACGAGCAGTACTTC.

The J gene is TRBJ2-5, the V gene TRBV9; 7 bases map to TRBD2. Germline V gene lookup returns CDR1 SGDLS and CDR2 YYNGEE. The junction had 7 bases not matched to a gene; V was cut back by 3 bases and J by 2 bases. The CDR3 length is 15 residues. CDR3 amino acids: CASSGSGGPQETQYF. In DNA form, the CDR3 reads TGTGCCAGCAGCGGTTCGGGAGGTCCTCAAGAGACCCAGTACTTC.

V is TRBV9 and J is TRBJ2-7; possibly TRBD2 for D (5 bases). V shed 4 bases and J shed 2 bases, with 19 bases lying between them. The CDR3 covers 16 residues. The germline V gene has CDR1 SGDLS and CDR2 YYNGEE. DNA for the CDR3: TGTGCCAGCAGCCCCCTCATCCTAGCTTCAACCTACGAGCAGTACTTC. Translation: CASSPLILASTYEQYF.

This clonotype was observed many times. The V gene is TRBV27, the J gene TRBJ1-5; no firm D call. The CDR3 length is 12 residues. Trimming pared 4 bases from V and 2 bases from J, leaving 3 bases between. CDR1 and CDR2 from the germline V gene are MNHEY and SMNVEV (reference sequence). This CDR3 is CASSSRNQPQHF. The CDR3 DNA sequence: TGTGCCAGCAGTTCCCGCAATCAGCCCCAGCATTTT.

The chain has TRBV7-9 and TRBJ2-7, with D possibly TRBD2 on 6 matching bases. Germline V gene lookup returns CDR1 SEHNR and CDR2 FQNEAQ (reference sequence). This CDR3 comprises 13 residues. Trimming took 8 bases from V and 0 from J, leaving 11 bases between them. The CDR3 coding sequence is TGTGCCAGCGGGGGGACCAACTCCTACGAGCAGTACTTC. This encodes CASGGTNSYEQYF.

The CDR3 DNA is TGTGCCAGCAGTGAAGCGACAGGTAGCAATCAGCCCCAGCATTTT. Its translation is CASSEATGSNQPQHF. The chain recombines TRBV2 with TRBJ1-5; possibly TRBD1 for D (6 bases). The germline CDR1 and CDR2 sequences are SNHLY and FYNNEI. V was cut by 0 bases and J by 0 bases, with 6 bases left in between. The length of the CDR3 is 15 residues.

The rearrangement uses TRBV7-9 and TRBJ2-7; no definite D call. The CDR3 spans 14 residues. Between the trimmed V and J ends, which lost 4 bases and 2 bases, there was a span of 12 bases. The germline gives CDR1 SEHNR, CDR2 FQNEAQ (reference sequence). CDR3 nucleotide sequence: TGTGCCAGCAGCTCGCCAGGTTTAGCCTACGAGCAGTACTTC. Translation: CASSSPGLAYEQYF. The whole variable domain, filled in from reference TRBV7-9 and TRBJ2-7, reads DTGVSQNPRHKITKRGQNVTFRCDPISEHNRLYWYRQTLGQGPEFLTYFQNEAQLEKSRLLSDRFSAERPKGSFSTLEIQRTEQGDSAMYLCASSSPGLAYEQYFGPGTRLTVT.

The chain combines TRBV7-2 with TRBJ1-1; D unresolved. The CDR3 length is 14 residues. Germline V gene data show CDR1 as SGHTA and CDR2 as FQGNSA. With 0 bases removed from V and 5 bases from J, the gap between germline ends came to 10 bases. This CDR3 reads CASSLAAGTTEAFF. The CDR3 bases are TGTGCCAGCAGCTTAGCTGCGGGAACGACTGAAGCTTTCTTT.

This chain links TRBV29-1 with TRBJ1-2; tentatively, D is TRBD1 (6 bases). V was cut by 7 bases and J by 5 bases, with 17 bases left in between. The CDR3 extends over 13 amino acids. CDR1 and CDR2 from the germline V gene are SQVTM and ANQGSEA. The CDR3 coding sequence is TGCAGCGCCCGAGTCGGGACACGGTATGGCTACACCTTC. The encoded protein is CSARVGTRYGYTF.

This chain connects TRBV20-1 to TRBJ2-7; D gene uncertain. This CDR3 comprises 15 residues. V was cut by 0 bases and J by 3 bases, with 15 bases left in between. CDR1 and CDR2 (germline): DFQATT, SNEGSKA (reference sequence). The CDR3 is CSARDLGKDVYEQYF. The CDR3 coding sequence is TGCAGTGCTAGAGATCTTGGGAAAGATGTCTACGAGCAGTACTTC.

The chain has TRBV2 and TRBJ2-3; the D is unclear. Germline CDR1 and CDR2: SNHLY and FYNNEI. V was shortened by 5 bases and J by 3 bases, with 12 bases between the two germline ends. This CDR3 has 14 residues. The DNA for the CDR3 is TGTGCCAGCAGTACCGGGCCAAGAACAGATACGCAGTATTTT. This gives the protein CASSTGPRTDTQYF.

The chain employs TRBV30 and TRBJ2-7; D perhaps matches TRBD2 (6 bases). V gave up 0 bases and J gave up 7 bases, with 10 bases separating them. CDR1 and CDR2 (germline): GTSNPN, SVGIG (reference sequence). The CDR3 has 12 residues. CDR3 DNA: TGTGCCTGGAGTGTTGGGGGGAGGGAGCAGTACTTC. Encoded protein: CAWSVGGREQYF.

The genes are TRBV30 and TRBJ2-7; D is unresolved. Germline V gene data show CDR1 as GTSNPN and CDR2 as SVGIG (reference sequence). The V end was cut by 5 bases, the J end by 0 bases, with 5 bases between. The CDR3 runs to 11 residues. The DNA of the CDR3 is TGTGCCTGGGGTTACTCCTACGAGCAGTACTTC. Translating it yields CAWGYSYEQYF. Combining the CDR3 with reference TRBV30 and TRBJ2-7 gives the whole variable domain SQTIHQWPATLVQPVGSPLSLECTVEGTSNPNLYWYRQAAGRGLQLLFYSVGIGQISSEVPQNLSASRPQDRQFILSSKKLLLSDSGFYLCAWGYSYEQYFGPGTRLTVT.

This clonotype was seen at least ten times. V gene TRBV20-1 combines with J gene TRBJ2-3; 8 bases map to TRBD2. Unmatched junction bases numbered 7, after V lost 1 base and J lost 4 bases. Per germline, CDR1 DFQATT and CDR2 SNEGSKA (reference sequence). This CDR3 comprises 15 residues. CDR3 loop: CSARGSGGVADTQYF. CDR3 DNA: TGCAGTGCTAGAGGATCGGGAGGGGTCGCAGATACGCAGTATTTT.

The DNA of the CDR3 is TGTGCCAGCAGCCCCGGTTCCTCTAATACGCAGTATTTT. Its protein product is CASSPGSSNTQYF. The chain employs TRBV28 and TRBJ2-3, with D hard to call. The CDR3 sequence is 13 residues long. V gave up 6 bases and J gave up 7 bases, with 14 bases separating them. Germline-derived CDR1 and CDR2 are MDHEN and SYDVKM. The full variable domain, rest sourced from reference TRBV28 and TRBJ2-3, is DVKVTQSSRYLVKRTGEKVFLECVQDMDHENMFWYRQDPGLGLRLIYFSYDVKMKEKGDIPEGYSVSREKKERFSLILESASTNQTSMYLCASSPGSSNTQYFGPGTRLTVL.

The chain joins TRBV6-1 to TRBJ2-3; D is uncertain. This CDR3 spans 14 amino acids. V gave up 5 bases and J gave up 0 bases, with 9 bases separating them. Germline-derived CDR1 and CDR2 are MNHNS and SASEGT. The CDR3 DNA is TGTGCCAGCAGTCGGCCGTATAGCACAGATACGCAGTATTTT. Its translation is CASSRPYSTDTQYF.

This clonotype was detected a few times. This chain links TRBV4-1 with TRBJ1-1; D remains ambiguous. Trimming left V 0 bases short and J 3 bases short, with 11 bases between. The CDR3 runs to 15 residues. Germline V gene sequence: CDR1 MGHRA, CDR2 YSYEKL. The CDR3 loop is CASSQEPTGYTEAFF. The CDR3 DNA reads TGCGCCAGCAGCCAAGAACCAACCGGTTACACTGAAGCTTTCTTT.

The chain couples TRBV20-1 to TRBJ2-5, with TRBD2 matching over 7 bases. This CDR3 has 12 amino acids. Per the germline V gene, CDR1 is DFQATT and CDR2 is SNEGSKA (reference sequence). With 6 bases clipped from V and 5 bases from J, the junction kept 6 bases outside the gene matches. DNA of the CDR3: TGCAGTGCCCCGACTAGCATGGAGACCCAGTACTTC. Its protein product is CSAPTSMETQYF.

The CDR3 coding sequence is TGCAGTGCTAGAGATTCTAGCGGGCTCTACAATGAGCAGTTCTTC. This encodes CSARDSSGLYNEQFF. The chain carries TRBV20-1 and TRBJ2-1, with 8 bases fitting TRBD2. After removal of 0 bases from V and 3 bases from J, the junction contained 4 bases not matched to a gene. The germline V gene encodes CDR1 DFQATT and CDR2 SNEGSKA (reference sequence). This CDR3 spans 15 amino acids.

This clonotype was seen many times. The CDR3 sequence: CASSPAYEQFF. The CDR3 nucleotides read TGTGCCAGCAGCCCCGCCTATGAGCAGTTCTTC. This chain uses TRBV6-2 or TRBV6-3 with TRBJ2-1; D ambiguous. CDR1 is MNHEY, CDR2 SVGEGT, per germline. The CDR3 has 11 residues. Deletions cut 6 bases from V and 8 bases from J, with 8 bases between.